Presented here are 9 T cell receptor beta chains from one specimen sequenced in a study of siplizumab effects on memory and regulatory T cells. Generated by immunoSEQ multiplex PCR, the TCRdb table keeps only in-frame clones and is missing some. The table records 90,000 to 110,000 clones, about 93% of them present only once. The specimen was CD4+ T cells sorted from blood. These receptors originate from a human donor in good health.

The genes are TRBV7-9 and TRBJ1-5; weak D call: TRBD1 (6 bases). V shed 5 bases and J shed 4 bases, with 12 bases lying between them. Germline V gene lookup returns CDR1 SEHNR and CDR2 FQNEAQ (reference sequence). The CDR3 is 14 residues long. As DNA, the CDR3 is TGTGCCAGCAGCACCCAAGGACAGAATCAGCCCCAGCATTTT. It is translated as CASSTQGQNQPQHF.

This chain uses TRBV5-1 with TRBJ1-1; D is ambiguous. Germline V lookup: CDR1 SGHRS, CDR2 YFSETQ. The CDR3 has 16 residues. Trimming took off 1 base at V and 1 base at J, with 14 bases between the two ends. The CDR3 protein is CASSLRYRGRNTEAFF. The CDR3 nucleotides read TGCGCCAGCAGCTTGCGATATCGGGGTAGGAACACTGAAGCTTTCTTT.

This clone is a singleton in its sample. The chain uses TRBV19 and TRBJ2-5, with 7 bases fitting TRBD1. CDR3 size: 14 residues. V lost 4 bases to trimming and J lost 2 bases; unmatched junction nucleotides: 4. Germline V gene lookup returns CDR1 LNHDA and CDR2 SQIVND (reference sequence). This CDR3 is CASSTGGAQETQYF. The CDR3 DNA sequence: TGTGCCAGTAGTACAGGGGGAGCTCAAGAGACCCAGTACTTC.

J is TRBJ1-1 and V is TRBV5-4; D is uncertain. The CDR3 has 14 amino acids. V gave up 5 bases and J gave up 1 base, with 12 bases separating them. Germline values: CDR1 SGHNT, CDR2 YYREEE (reference sequence). CDR3 region: CASRISGPNTEAFF. In DNA form, the CDR3 reads TGTGCCAGCAGAATTTCCGGGCCGAACACTGAAGCTTTCTTT.

V usage is TRBV30 and J usage is TRBJ2-5; 11 bases are a match to TRBD2. Germline CDR1 reads GTSNPN; CDR2 reads SVGIG (reference sequence). The V and J ends lost 0 bases and 5 bases, in that order; junction bases with no gene match: 11. The CDR3 sequence is 17 residues long. The CDR3 DNA reads TGTGCCTGGAGTGTCGATAATAGCGGGGGGGCCCGGGAGACCCAGTACTTC. Encoded protein: CAWSVDNSGGARETQYF. The full variable domain, with the rest looked up from reference TRBV30 and TRBJ2-5, is SQTIHQWPATLVQPVGSPLSLECTVEGTSNPNLYWYRQAAGRGLQLLFYSVGIGQISSEVPQNLSASRPQDRQFILSSKKLLLSDSGFYLCAWSVDNSGGARETQYFGPGTRLLVL.

The chain recombines TRBV30 with TRBJ1-4; the D is unclear. In germline, CDR1 is GTSNPN, CDR2 SVGIG (reference sequence). CDR3 length: 14 residues. V was cut by 3 bases and J by 0 bases, with 8 bases left in between. This CDR3 is CAWRLGATNEKLFF. CDR3 bases: TGTGCCTGGAGGCTCGGGGCAACTAATGAAAAACTGTTTTTT. Looking up the rest from reference TRBV30 and TRBJ1-4 gives the full variable domain: SQTIHQWPATLVQPVGSPLSLECTVEGTSNPNLYWYRQAAGRGLQLLFYSVGIGQISSEVPQNLSASRPQDRQFILSSKKLLLSDSGFYLCAWRLGATNEKLFFGSGTQLSVL.

The chain is built from TRBV15 and TRBJ1-3, with D unresolved. Between the trimmed V and J ends, which lost 5 bases and 3 bases, there was a span of 17 bases. The germline V gene has CDR1 LNHNV and CDR2 YYDKDF (reference sequence). The CDR3 covers 16 residues. CDR3 sequence: CATSPLKGEDGNTIYF. CDR3 sequence (DNA): TGTGCCACCAGCCCCCTGAAGGGAGAAGATGGAAACACCATATATTTT.

The chain recombines TRBV12-5 with TRBJ1-5; 8 bases match TRBD1. This CDR3 contains 12 residues. The trim removed 5 bases at V and 15 bases at J, leaving 9 bases unmatched. The germline CDR1 and CDR2 sequences are LGHNT and FRNRAP. DNA for the CDR3: TGTGCTAGTGGTGAGAAGATCGGACAGGGGCATTTT. Translating it yields CASGEKIGQGHF.

For the CDR3, the DNA is TGTGCCAGCAGGGACCGGGGGCTGGACACTGAAGCTTTCTTT. Translated, it gives CASRDRGLDTEAFF. The genes are TRBV28 and TRBJ1-1; tentatively, D is TRBD1 (6 bases). Germline V lookup: CDR1 MDHEN, CDR2 SYDVKM. Trimming left V 6 bases short and J 3 bases short, with 14 bases between. This CDR3 is 14 amino acids long.